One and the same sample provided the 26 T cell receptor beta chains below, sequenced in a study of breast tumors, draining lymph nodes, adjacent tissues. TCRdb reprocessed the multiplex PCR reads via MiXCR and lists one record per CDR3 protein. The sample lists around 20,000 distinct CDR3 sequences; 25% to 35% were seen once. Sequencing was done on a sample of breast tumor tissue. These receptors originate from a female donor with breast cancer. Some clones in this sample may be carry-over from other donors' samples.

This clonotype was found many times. The CDR3, as DNA: TGTGCCAGCAGTGAAGAGGGGGGGACCCCGGGGAATCAGCCCCAGCATTTT. It translates to CASSEEGGTPGNQPQHF. The rearrangement uses TRBV2 and TRBJ1-5; a possible D gene is TRBD1 (6 bases). This CDR3 has 17 amino acids. The ends were cut back, 1 base at V and 4 bases at J, with 17 bases in the middle. Germline lookup yields CDR1 SNHLY and CDR2 FYNNEI.

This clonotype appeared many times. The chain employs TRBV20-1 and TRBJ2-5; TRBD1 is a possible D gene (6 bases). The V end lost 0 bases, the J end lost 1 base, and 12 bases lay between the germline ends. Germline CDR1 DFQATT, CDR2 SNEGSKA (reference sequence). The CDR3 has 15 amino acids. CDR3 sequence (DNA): TGCAGTGCTAGAGAGCAGGGGAGTTTCCAAGAGACCCAGTACTTC. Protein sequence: CSAREQGSFQETQYF.

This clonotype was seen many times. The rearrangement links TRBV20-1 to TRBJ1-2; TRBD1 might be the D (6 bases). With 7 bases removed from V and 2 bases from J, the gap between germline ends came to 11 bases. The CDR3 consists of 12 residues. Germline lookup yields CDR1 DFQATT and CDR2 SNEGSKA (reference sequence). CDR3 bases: TGCAGTGTTACAGGGCACAACTATGGCTACACCTTC. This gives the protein CSVTGHNYGYTF.

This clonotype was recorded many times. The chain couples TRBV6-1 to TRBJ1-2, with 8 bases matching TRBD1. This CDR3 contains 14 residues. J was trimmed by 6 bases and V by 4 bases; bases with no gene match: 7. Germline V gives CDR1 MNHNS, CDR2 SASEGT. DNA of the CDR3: TGTGCCAGCAGTGGGTGGGGGACAGGAAATGGCTACACCTTC. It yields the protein CASSGWGTGNGYTF.

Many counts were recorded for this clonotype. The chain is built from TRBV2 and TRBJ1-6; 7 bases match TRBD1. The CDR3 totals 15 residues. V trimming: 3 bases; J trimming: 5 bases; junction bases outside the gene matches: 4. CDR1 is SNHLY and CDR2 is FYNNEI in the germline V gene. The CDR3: CASSDGRGNNSPLHF. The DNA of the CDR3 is TGTGCCAGCAGTGACGGCAGGGGGAATAATTCACCCCTCCACTTT.

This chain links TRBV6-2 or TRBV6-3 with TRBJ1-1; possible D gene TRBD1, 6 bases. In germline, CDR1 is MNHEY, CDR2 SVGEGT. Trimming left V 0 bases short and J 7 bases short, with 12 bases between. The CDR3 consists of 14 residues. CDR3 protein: CASSYSTGAGEAFF. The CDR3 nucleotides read TGTGCCAGCAGTTACTCGACGGGGGCAGGTGAAGCTTTCTTT.

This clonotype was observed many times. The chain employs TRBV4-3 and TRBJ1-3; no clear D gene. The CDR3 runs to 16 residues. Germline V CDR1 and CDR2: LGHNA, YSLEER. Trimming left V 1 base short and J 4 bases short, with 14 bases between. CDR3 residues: CASSQAPSARGNTIYF. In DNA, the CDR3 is TGCGCCAGCAGCCAAGCTCCCTCGGCGCGCGGAAACACCATATATTTT.

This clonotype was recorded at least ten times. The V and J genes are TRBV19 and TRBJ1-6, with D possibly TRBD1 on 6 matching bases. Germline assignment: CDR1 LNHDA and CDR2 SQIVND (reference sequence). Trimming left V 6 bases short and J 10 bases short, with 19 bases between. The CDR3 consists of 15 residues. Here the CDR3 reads CASRSGQGMNSPLHF. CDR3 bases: TGTGCCAGTAGGAGCGGGCAGGGGATGAACTCACCCCTCCACTTT.

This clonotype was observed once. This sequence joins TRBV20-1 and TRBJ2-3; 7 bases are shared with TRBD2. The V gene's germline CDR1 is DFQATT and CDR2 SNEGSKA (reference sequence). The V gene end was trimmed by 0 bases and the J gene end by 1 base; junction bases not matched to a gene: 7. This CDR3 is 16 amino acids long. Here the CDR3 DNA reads TGCAGTGCTAGAGATCCGGGGAGCGGGGGCACAGATACGCAGTATTTT. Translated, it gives CSARDPGSGGTDTQYF.

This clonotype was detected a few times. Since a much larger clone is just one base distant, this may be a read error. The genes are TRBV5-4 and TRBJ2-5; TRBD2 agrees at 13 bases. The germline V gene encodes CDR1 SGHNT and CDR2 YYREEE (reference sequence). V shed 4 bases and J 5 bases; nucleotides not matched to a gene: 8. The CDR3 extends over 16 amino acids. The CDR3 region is CASSAGLAGVQETQYF. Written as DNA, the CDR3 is TGTGCCAGCAGCGCCGGACTAGCGGGAGTTCAGGAGACCCAGTACTTC. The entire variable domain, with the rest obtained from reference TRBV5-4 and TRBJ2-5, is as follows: ETGVTQSPTHLIKTRGQQVTLRCSSQSGHNTVSWYQQALGQGPQFIFQYYREEENGRGNFPPRFSGLQFPNYSSELNVNALELDDSALYLCASSAGLAGVQETQYFGPGTRLLVL.

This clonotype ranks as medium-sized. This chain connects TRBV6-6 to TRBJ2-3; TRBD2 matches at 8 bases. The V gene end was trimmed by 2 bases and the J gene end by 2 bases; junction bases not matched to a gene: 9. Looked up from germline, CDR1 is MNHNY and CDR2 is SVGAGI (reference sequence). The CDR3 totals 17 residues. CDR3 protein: CASSYSVREAPTDTQYF. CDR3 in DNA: TGTGCCAGCAGTTACAGTGTGCGGGAGGCACCCACAGATACGCAGTATTTT.

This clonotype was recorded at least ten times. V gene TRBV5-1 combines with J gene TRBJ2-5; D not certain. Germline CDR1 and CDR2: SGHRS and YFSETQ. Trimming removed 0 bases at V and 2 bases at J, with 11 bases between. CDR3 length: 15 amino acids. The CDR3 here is CASSLELRPQETQYF. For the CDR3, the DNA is TGCGCCAGCAGCTTGGAATTGAGACCGCAAGAGACCCAGTACTTC. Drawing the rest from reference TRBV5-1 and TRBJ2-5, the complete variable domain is KAGVTQTPRYLIKTRGQQVTLSCSPISGHRSVSWYQQTPGQGLQFLFEYFSETQRNKGNFPGRFSGRQFSNSRSEMNVSTLELGDSALYLCASSLELRPQETQYFGPGTRLLVL.

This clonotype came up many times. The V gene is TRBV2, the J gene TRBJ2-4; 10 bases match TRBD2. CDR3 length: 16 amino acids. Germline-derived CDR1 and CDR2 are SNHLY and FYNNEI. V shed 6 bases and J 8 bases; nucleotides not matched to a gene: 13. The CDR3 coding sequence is TGTGCCAGCAGAGACCATCTAGCGGGAGCTCTGGACATTCAGTACTTC. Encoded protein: CASRDHLAGALDIQYF.

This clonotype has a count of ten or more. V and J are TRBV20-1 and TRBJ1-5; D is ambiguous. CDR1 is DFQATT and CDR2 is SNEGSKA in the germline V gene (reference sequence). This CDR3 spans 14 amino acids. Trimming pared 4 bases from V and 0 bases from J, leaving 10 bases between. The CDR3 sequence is CSAKPSYSNQPQHF. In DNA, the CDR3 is TGCAGTGCTAAGCCCTCTTATAGCAATCAGCCCCAGCATTTT.

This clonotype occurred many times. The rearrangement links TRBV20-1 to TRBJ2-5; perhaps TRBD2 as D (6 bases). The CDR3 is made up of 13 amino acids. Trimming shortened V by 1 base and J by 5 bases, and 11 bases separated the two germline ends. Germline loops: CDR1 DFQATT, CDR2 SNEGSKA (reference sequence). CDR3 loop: CSARASGRETQYF. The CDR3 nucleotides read TGCAGTGCTAGAGCAAGTGGGAGGGAGACCCAGTACTTC.

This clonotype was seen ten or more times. CDR3 nucleotides: TGCGCCAGCAGCTTGGCACAGGGGGCCCGCGAGCAGTACTTC. This gives the protein CASSLAQGAREQYF. This chain joins TRBV5-1 and TRBJ2-7; TRBD1 agrees at 9 bases. Germline V gene lookup returns CDR1 SGHRS and CDR2 YFSETQ. J was trimmed by 6 bases and V by 0 bases; bases with no gene match: 4. This CDR3 region has 14 residues.

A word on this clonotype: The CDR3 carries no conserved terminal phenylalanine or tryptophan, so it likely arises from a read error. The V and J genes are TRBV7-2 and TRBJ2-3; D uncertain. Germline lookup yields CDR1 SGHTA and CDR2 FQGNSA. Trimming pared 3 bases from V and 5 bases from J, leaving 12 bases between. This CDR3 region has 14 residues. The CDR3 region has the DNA TGTGCCAGCAGCTTTAAGCAGAACATAGATACGCAGTATTCT. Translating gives CASSFKQNIDTQYS.

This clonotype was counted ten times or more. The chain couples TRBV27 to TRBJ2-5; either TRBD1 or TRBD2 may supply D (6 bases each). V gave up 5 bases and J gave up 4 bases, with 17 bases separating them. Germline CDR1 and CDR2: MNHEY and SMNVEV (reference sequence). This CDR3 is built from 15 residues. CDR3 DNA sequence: TGTGCCAGCAGTGCTCTCCTCAGGGGAGGAGAGACCCAGTACTTC. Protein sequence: CASSALLRGGETQYF.

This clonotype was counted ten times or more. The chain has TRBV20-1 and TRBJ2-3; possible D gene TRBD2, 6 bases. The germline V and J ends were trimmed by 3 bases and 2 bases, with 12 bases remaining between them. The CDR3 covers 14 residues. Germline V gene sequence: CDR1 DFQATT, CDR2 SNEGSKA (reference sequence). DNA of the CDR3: TGCAGTGCTAGTCCGCTAGCGCCCACAGATACGCAGTATTTT. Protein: CSASPLAPTDTQYF.

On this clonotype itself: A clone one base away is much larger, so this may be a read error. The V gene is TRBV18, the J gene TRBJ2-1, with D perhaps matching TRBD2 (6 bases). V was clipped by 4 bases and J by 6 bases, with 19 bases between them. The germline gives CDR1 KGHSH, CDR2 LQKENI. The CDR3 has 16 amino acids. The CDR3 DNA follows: TGTGCCAGCTCACGCCTGCGGGAATTGATTGCCAATGAGCAGTTCTTC. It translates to CASSRLRELIANEQFF. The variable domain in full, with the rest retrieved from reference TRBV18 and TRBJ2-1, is NAGVMQNPRHLVRRRGQEARLRCSPMKGHSHVYWYRQLPEEGLKFMVYLQKENIIDESGMPKERFSAEFPKEGPSILRIQQVVRGDSAAYFCASSRLRELIANEQFFGPGTRLTVL.

The CDR3 region is CASSQTDRGREIPYEQYF. As DNA, the CDR3 is TGTGCCAGCAGCCAGACGGACAGGGGGCGGGAGATCCCCTACGAGCAGTACTTC. The gene calls are TRBV4-2 and TRBJ2-7, with 11 bases lining up with TRBD1. Germline V CDR1 and CDR2: LGHNA, YNFKEQ. Losses at the gene ends were 3 bases for V and 2 bases for J; bases not matched to a gene: 12. The CDR3 contains 18 residues.

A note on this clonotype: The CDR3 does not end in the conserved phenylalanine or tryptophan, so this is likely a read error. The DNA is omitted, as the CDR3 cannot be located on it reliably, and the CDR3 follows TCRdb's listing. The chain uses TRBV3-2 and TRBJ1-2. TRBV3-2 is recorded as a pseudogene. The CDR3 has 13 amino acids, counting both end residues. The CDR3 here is CASSQYGAPGREV.

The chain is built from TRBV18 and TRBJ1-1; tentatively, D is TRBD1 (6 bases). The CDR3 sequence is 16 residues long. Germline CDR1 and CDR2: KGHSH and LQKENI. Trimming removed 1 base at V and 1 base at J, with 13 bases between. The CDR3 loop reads CASSPRARGQNTEAFF. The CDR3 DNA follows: TGTGCCAGCTCACCACGGGCCAGGGGACAGAACACTGAAGCTTTCTTT.

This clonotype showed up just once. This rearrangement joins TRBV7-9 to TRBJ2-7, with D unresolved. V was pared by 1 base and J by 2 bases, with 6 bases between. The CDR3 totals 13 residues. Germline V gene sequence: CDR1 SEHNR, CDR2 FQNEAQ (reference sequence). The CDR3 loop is CASSLGRTYEQYF. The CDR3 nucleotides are TGTGCCAGCAGCTTAGGTAGGACCTACGAGCAGTACTTC. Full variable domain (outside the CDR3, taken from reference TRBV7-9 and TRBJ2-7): DTGVSQNPRHKITKRGQNVTFRCDPISEHNRLYWYRQTLGQGPEFLTYFQNEAQLEKSRLLSDRFSAERPKGSFSTLEIQRTEQGDSAMYLCASSLGRTYEQYFGPGTRLTVT.

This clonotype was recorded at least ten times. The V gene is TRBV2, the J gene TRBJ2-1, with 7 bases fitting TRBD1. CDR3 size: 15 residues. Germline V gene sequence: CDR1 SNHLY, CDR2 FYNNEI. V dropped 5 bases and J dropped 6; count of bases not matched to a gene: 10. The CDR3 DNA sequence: TGTGCCAGCAGTCAGGACAGGTTCCCCCTCAATGAGCAGTTCTTC. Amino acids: CASSQDRFPLNEQFF.

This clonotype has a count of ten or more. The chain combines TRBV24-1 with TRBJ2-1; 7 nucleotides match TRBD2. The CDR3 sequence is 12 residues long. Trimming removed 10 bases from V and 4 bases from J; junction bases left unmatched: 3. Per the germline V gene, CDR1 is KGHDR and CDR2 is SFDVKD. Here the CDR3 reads CATASGYNEQFF. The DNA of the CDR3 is TGTGCCACGGCTAGCGGTTACAATGAGCAGTTCTTC.